This TCR beta chain was identified during a study of siplizumab effects on memory and regulatory T cells. Overall study results and limits: Apparently more diverse than memory cells, naive T cells also seemed major alloresponse contributors. The Treg-derived share of mappable alloreactive CD4+ clones averaged 68.8% with siplizumab and 26.9% in controls. Sequences that were alloreactive and traceable to unstimulated CD4+ memory cells were significantly reduced by siplizumab.

Of note for this clone: No antigen is known for it.

The CDR3 sequence is 15 residues long. Looked up from germline, CDR1 is LNHNV and CDR2 is YYDKDF (reference sequence). The trim removed 1 base at V and 8 bases at J, leaving 6 bases unmatched. Assays captured 95,000 to 100,000 TCR templates per sample. Using immunoSEQ multiplex PCR, the repertoire was profiled, and TCRdb retains in-frame clones only, with some absent. The data contain 85,000 or so clones, just under 95% of them singletons. This clonotype was obtained from a human donor in good health. The sequenced material came from CD8+ T cells sorted from blood. The V call is TRBV15, the J call TRBJ2-4; 9 bases agree with TRBD2. The CDR3 protein is CATSRVREGRYIQYF. CDR3 nucleotides: TGTGCCACCAGCAGAGTGCGGGAGGGCCGATACATTCAGTACTTC.